A selection of T cell receptor beta chains follows, all from one sample in a study of blood T cells in healthy people across ages. MiXCR, applied by TCRdb to the 5' RACE reads, yields one record per CDR3 protein. The repertoire consists of more than 1,000,000 distinct CDR3 sequences, with approximately 25% occurring once and the leading ten covering around 0.7%. The data also belong to a second study, concerning T cells of mothers and their children.

The sequenced material came from blood. All receptors come from a girl aged 2 to 9 in good health. Both conserved end residues are trimmed from each CDR3. D genes are given only for firm matches.

v_gene,j_gene,d_gene,CDR3aa
TRBV12-3/TRBV12-4,TRBJ2-3,NA,ARGSEISPKRGDTQY
TRBV29-1,TRBJ2-7,NA,SVELESYEQY
TRBV7-2,TRBJ2-5,NA,ASSSTDETQY
TRBV2,TRBJ1-5,TRBD1,ASSVGQGGNQPQH
TRBV28,TRBJ1-3,NA,ASSFTGTGNTIY
TRBV11-2,TRBJ2-3,NA,AKSSQSTDTQY
TRBV5-8,TRBJ1-1,NA,ASSGDRRAEAF
TRBV29-1,TRBJ1-2,NA,SVIGEWGMYGYT
TRBV29-1,TRBJ2-7,NA,SVANHEQY
TRBV20-1,TRBJ1-6,NA,SAKTVSNSPLH
TRBV3-1,TRBJ2-2,NA,ASLRNPLGSNTGELF
TRBV4-1,TRBJ1-2,NA,ASSPSGLQGSGYT
TRBV12-3/TRBV12-4,TRBJ2-5,TRBD1,ASRTGTGAEEQY
TRBV4-2,TRBJ1-2,TRBD1,ASSTRQGSNYGYT
TRBV10-3,TRBJ1-1,NA,AILKGGTEAF
TRBV28,TRBJ2-5,TRBD2,ASSLRIWTSGELYQETQY
TRBV7-9,TRBJ2-1,NA,ASSLAGTESSYNEQF
TRBV7-8,TRBJ2-1,TRBD2,ASSARGGRGNEQF
TRBV29-1,TRBJ2-1,TRBD2,SGTGGNYSYNEQF
TRBV19,TRBJ1-1,NA,ASSTMDSMNTEAF
TRBV20-1,TRBJ1-1,NA,SAIMRKNTEAF
TRBV3-1,TRBJ2-5,NA,ASSQAAVRDTLQETQY
TRBV7-3,TRBJ2-1,NA,ASSSLTLDEQF
TRBV5-5,TRBJ1-2,NA,ASSLEYVRETANGYT
TRBV20-1,TRBJ2-5,NA,SASSDSRETQY
TRBV6-2/TRBV6-3,TRBJ1-5,NA,ASSYDGNQPQH
TRBV12-3/TRBV12-4,TRBJ2-5,NA,ASSQSEGQETQY
TRBV19,TRBJ1-5,TRBD1,ASSKLRQGHQPQH
TRBV6-2/TRBV6-3,TRBJ1-1,NA,ASTSDGTEAF
TRBV5-1,TRBJ2-5,NA,ASSLGQLEETQY
TRBV12-3/TRBV12-4,TRBJ2-4,NA,ASSHLLNIQY